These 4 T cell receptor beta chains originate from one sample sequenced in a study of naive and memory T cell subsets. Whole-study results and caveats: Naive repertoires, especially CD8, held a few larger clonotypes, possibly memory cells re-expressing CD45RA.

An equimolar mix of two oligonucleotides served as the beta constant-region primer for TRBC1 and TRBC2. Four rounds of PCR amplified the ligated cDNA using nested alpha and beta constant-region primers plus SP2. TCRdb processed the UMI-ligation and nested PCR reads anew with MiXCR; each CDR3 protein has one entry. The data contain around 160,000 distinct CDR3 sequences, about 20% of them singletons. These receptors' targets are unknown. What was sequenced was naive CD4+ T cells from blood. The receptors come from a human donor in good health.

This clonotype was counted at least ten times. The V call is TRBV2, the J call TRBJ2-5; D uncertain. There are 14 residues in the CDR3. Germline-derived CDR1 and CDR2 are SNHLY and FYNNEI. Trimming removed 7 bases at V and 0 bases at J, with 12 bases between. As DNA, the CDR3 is TGTGCCAGCAAGAAGCTTGGGTACCAAGAGACCCAGTACTTC. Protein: CASKKLGYQETQYF.

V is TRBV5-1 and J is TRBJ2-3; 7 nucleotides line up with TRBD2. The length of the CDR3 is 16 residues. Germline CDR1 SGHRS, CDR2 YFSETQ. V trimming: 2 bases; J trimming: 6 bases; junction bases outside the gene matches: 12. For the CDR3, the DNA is TGCGCCAGCAGCTTAGCGGGGCGGGAGCCTATTGATACGCAGTATTTT. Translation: CASSLAGREPIDTQYF.

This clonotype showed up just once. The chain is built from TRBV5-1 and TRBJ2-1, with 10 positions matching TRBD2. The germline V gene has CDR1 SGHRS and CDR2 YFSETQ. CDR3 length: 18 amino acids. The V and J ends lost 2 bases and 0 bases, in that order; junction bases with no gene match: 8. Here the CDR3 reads CASSLSAGGGSSYNEQFF. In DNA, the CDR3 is TGCGCCAGCAGCTTATCAGCGGGAGGGGGAAGCTCCTACAATGAGCAGTTCTTC.

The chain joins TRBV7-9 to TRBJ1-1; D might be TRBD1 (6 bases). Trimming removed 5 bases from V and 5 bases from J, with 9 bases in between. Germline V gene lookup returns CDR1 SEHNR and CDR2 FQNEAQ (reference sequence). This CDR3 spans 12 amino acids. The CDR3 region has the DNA TGTGCCAGCAGCCCCACAGGGACTGAAGCTTTCTTT. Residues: CASSPTGTEAFF. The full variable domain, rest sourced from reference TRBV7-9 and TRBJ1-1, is DTGVSQNPRHKITKRGQNVTFRCDPISEHNRLYWYRQTLGQGPEFLTYFQNEAQLEKSRLLSDRFSAERPKGSFSTLEIQRTEQGDSAMYLCASSPTGTEAFFGQGTRLTVV.